The 22 T cell receptor beta chains listed next were all sequenced from one sample in a study of Graves' ophthalmopathy and Graves' hyperthyroidism. The authors amplified TCR beta CDR3 regions, and they did so from RNA transcripts for repertoire sequencing. First-round RT-PCR with HTBI primers preceded a second-round multiplex PCR. TCRdb used MiXCR to reprocess the multiplex PCR reads, holding one entry per CDR3 protein. The data hold about 550,000 distinct CDR3 sequences, with roughly 39% observed a single time. Sequencing was performed on peripheral blood or thyroid tissue (not recorded which). The receptor source for this set is an adult man with Graves' hyperthyroidism.

This clonotype has at least ten counts. The rearrangement joins TRBV7-2 to TRBJ2-5, with 11 bases matching TRBD2. Trimming took 5 bases from V and 2 from J; bases not matched to a gene: 7. CDR3 length: 16 amino acids. Germline V CDR1 and CDR2: SGHTA, FQGNSA. The CDR3 DNA reads TGTGCCAGCAGCGGGCGATCTAGCGGGGGGCAAGAGACCCAGTACTTC. Residues: CASSGRSSGGQETQYF.

This clonotype occurred many times. V gene TRBV20-1 combines with J gene TRBJ1-2, with 7 nucleotides matching TRBD1. The CDR3 contains 13 residues. Trimming removed 4 bases from V and 2 bases from J; junction bases left unmatched: 4. The germline gives CDR1 DFQATT, CDR2 SNEGSKA (reference sequence). The CDR3 here is CSATPGQNYGYTF. The CDR3 DNA follows: TGCAGTGCTACCCCGGGACAGAACTATGGCTACACCTTC.

This clonotype was recorded many times. The chain links TRBV28 to TRBJ1-1, with D possibly TRBD1 on 5 matching bases. Germline V lookup: CDR1 MDHEN, CDR2 SYDVKM. CDR3 length: 12 residues. V was trimmed by 7 bases and J by 4 bases, leaving 10 bases between them. CDR3 coding DNA: TGTGCCAGCAAGCAGGGAGGCACTGAAGCTTTCTTT. It is translated as CASKQGGTEAFF.

The chain employs TRBV10-3 and TRBJ2-3, with D possibly matching TRBD2 (5 bases). The V gene lost 0 bases and the J gene lost 0 bases, with 7 bases spanning the gap. The CDR3 has 15 residues. The germline V gene encodes CDR1 ENHRY and CDR2 SYGVKD. The CDR3, as DNA: TGTGCCATCAGTGAGTCGGGAGAAAGCACAGATACGCAGTATTTT. This gives the protein CAISESGESTDTQYF.

The chain recombines TRBV19 with TRBJ2-6, with TRBD2 matching over 7 bases. CDR1 is LNHDA, CDR2 SQIVND, per germline (reference sequence). This CDR3 is 18 amino acids long. V dropped 6 bases and J dropped 0; count of bases not matched to a gene: 11. The CDR3 is CASSPTAGPHSGANVLTF. The CDR3 nucleotides read TGTGCCAGTAGCCCTACAGCGGGACCGCACTCTGGGGCCAACGTCCTGACTTTC.

About this clonotype: A read error is possible here, since a much larger clone lies one base away. The chain employs TRBV9 and TRBJ2-7; no clear D. V was cut by 4 bases and J by 8 bases, with 19 bases left in between. CDR1 and CDR2 (germline): SGDLS, YYNGEE. This CDR3 is 14 amino acids long. CDR3 sequence reads: CASSRPVSRRQQYF. The CDR3, as DNA: TGTGCCAGCAGCCGACCAGTAAGCCGGCGCCAGCAGTACTTC.

The V and J genes are TRBV10-3 and TRBJ2-7, with unresolved D. From germline, CDR1 is ENHRY and CDR2 SYGVKD. V was cut by 0 bases and J by 5 bases, with 11 bases left in between. This CDR3 is 14 amino acids long. The CDR3 coding sequence is TGTGCCATCAGTGAGTCGACTCGCCAGAACGAGCAGTACTTC. Translated, it gives CAISESTRQNEQYF.

This chain connects TRBV12-5 to TRBJ2-2, with TRBD1 matching over 7 bases. V lost 1 base and J lost 2; bases outside the gene matches: 4. The CDR3 extends over 16 amino acids. The germline V gene has CDR1 LGHNT and CDR2 FRNRAP. In nucleotides, the CDR3 is TGTGCTAGTGGTTTGGGGACAGGCGCAAACACCGGGGAGCTGTTTTTT. It specifies CASGLGTGANTGELFF.

This clonotype has ten or more counts. This chain connects TRBV29-1 to TRBJ2-7, with D tentatively TRBD1 or TRBD2 (5 bases each). Trimming stripped 5 bases from V and 3 bases from J, with 23 bases between. Germline lookup yields CDR1 SQVTM and CDR2 ANQGSEA. The CDR3 contains 16 residues. CDR3 sequence reads: CSVFGTGRERLYEQYF. The CDR3 nucleotides read TGCAGCGTTTTCGGGACGGGACGCGAAAGGCTCTACGAGCAGTACTTC.

The sample holds many counts of this clonotype. The chain has TRBV19 and TRBJ2-2, with a possible D match to TRBD1 (6 bases). This CDR3 has 16 amino acids. Germline values: CDR1 LNHDA, CDR2 SQIVND (reference sequence). V lost 5 bases, J lost 4 bases, and 17 bases lay in between. This CDR3 reads CASSPNSGTSTGELFF. CDR3 nucleotide sequence: TGTGCCAGTAGTCCCAATTCCGGGACAAGCACCGGGGAGCTGTTTTTT.

This clonotype was observed at least ten times. V gene TRBV24-1 combines with J gene TRBJ1-4; tentative D call: TRBD1 (6 bases). The CDR3 covers 14 residues. CDR1 is KGHDR, CDR2 SFDVKD, per germline. Trimming removed 5 bases from V and 8 bases from J, with 14 bases in between. The CDR3 region is CATSGQGFIEKLFF. The CDR3 bases are TGTGCCACCAGTGGTCAGGGGTTTATCGAAAAACTGTTTTTT.

The chain couples TRBV7-9 to TRBJ2-5; 9 nucleotides match TRBD2. CDR3 size: 17 residues. Germline CDR1 is SEHNR and CDR2 is FQNEAQ (reference sequence). The trim removed 3 bases at V and 5 bases at J, leaving 13 bases unmatched. The CDR3 nucleotides read TGTGCCAGCAGCTTTTATGGTAGCGGGAGCCGAAAGGAGACCCAGTACTTC. Its translation is CASSFYGSGSRKETQYF.

This clonotype was seen more than once but under ten times. The chain employs TRBV5-6 and TRBJ2-7; possible D gene TRBD1, 5 bases. The CDR3 runs 14 residues. Deletions cut 4 bases from V and 0 bases from J, with 11 bases between. CDR1 SGHDT and CDR2 YYEEEE come from the germline V gene. The CDR3 region is CASSGAGISYEQYF. The CDR3 nucleotides are TGTGCCAGCAGCGGGGCAGGCATCTCCTACGAGCAGTACTTC.

This clonotype was picked up many times. The rearrangement joins TRBV24-1 to TRBJ2-3; tentative D call: TRBD1 (6 bases). CDR1 KGHDR and CDR2 SFDVKD come from the germline V gene. Deletions cut 10 bases from V and 2 bases from J, with 12 bases between. This CDR3 is 13 amino acids long. DNA of the CDR3: TGTGCCACGGAGGACAGTGACACAGATACGCAGTATTTT. It codes for CATEDSDTDTQYF.

The chain carries TRBV25-1 and TRBJ1-6, with 10 bases matching TRBD1. Germline assignment: CDR1 MGHDK and CDR2 SYGVNS. The CDR3 length is 14 residues. The CDR3: CAREYGTGDSPLHF. In DNA, the CDR3 is TGTGCTAGAGAATATGGGACAGGGGATTCACCCCTCCACTTT.

This clonotype appeared many times. This chain links TRBV5-1 with TRBJ1-1; D is undetermined. Germline V gives CDR1 SGHRS, CDR2 YFSETQ. The germline V and J ends were trimmed by 3 bases and 2 bases, with 8 bases remaining between them. CDR3 length equals 13 residues. In DNA, the CDR3 is TGCGCCAGCAGCTCGACGATTAACACTGAAGCTTTCTTT. It codes for CASSSTINTEAFF. Variable domain in full (rest from reference TRBV5-1 and TRBJ1-1): KAGVTQTPRYLIKTRGQQVTLSCSPISGHRSVSWYQQTPGQGLQFLFEYFSETQRNKGNFPGRFSGRQFSNSRSEMNVSTLELGDSALYLCASSSTINTEAFFGQGTRLTVV.

The rearrangement uses TRBV2 and TRBJ2-6; perhaps TRBD1 as D (5 bases). This CDR3 is built from 17 residues. Germline V gene lookup returns CDR1 SNHLY and CDR2 FYNNEI. The V end was cut by 1 base, the J end by 0 bases, with 10 bases between. The CDR3 DNA is TGTGCCAGCAGTGAAGTTTGGGGCTTCTCTGGGGCCAACGTCCTGACTTTC. Translation: CASSEVWGFSGANVLTF.

This clonotype has at least ten counts. The gene calls are TRBV7-2 and TRBJ2-7; no reliable D call. Germline-derived CDR1 and CDR2 are SGHTA and FQGNSA. Trimming pared 5 bases from V and 5 bases from J, leaving 10 bases between. The CDR3 runs to 12 residues. Here the CDR3 reads CASSTRWHEQYF. The CDR3 bases are TGTGCCAGCAGCACACGTTGGCACGAGCAGTACTTC.

This clonotype was observed many times. The rearrangement uses TRBV27 and TRBJ2-5, with D tentatively TRBD1 or TRBD2 (5 bases each). The CDR3 runs 13 residues. CDR1 MNHEY and CDR2 SMNVEV come from the germline V gene (reference sequence). Trimming removed 1 base at V and 5 bases at J, with 8 bases between. The CDR3: CASSLFWGETQYF. For the CDR3, the DNA is TGTGCCAGCAGTTTATTCTGGGGGGAGACCCAGTACTTC.

In this sample, this clonotype turned up many times. J is TRBJ2-7 and V is TRBV2; 11 nucleotides agree with TRBD2. The CDR3 contains 14 residues. Germline CDR1 SNHLY, CDR2 FYNNEI. The junction had 6 bases not matched to a gene; V was cut back by 8 bases and J by 3 bases. This CDR3 is CASETSGNIYEQYF. For the CDR3, the DNA is TGTGCCAGCGAGACTAGCGGGAACATCTACGAGCAGTACTTC.

This clonotype was observed many times. CDR3 loop: CSVGWQTYQETQYF. The DNA for the CDR3 is TGCAGCGTTGGGTGGCAGACCTACCAAGAGACCCAGTACTTC. The V gene is TRBV29-1, the J gene TRBJ2-5, with D unclear. Germline values: CDR1 SQVTM, CDR2 ANQGSEA. Trimming left V 4 bases short and J 0 bases short, with 12 bases between. The CDR3 covers 14 residues.

This clonotype occurred a few times. This rearrangement joins TRBV9 to TRBJ1-4; TRBD1 matches at 8 bases. Germline V CDR1 and CDR2: SGDLS, YYNGEE. Unmatched junction bases numbered 6, after V lost 4 bases and J lost 7 bases. The length of the CDR3 is 14 residues. The CDR3 nucleotides are TGTGCCAGCAGCAGACAGGGGCTCGGTGAAAAACTGTTTTTT. Residues: CASSRQGLGEKLFF.